This is a list of T cell receptor beta chains from one sample in a study of OX40 agonist ivuxolimab in advanced cancers. Measured with immunoSEQ multiplex PCR; TCRdb has only the in-frame clones, and not every one. The sample lists about 69,000 clones, nearly 90% seen once, with about 10% in the top ten. The sequenced sample was CD4+ or CD8+ T cells sorted from blood, obtained in a trial of the OX40 agonist ivuxolimab. The receptors were sampled from an adult with an advanced solid tumor such as melanoma, head and neck, liver or kidney cancer. The CDR3 runs from the conserved cysteine through the conserved F or W. D genes are given only for firm matches. Clone size is shown for a subset of rows, as once, few, many or a class of expanded clone.

v_gene	abundance	d_gene	j_gene	CDR3aa	CDR3nt
TRBV7-9	NA	TRBD1	TRBJ1-5	CASSFSPRTGGHQPQHF	TGTGCCAGCAGCTTTTCCCCACGGACAGGAGGGCATCAGCCCCAGCATTTT
TRBV25-1	NA	TRBD2	TRBJ2-1	CVPRTSGAPGFF	TGTGTCCCCCGGACTAGCGGAGCACCGGGGTTCTTC
TRBV5-1	NA	TRBD1	TRBJ1-5	CASSQGGGQPQHF	TGCGCCAGCAGCCAGGGGGGCGGTCAGCCCCAGCATTTT
TRBV7-9	NA	NA	TRBJ1-1	CASSLVNTEAFF	TGTGCCAGCAGCTTAGTGAACACTGAAGCTTTCTTT
TRBV5-5	NA	TRBD1	TRBJ1-1	CASRQGTNTEAFF	TGTGCCAGCAGACAGGGGACGAACACTGAAGCTTTCTTT
TRBV10-3	NA	NA	TRBJ2-4	CAISESISAREYF	TGTGCCATCAGTGAGTCGATCTCGGCCCGGGAGTACTTC
TRBV5-3	once	TRBD1	TRBJ2-4	CASSLGPTGAPIQYF	TGTGCCAGCAGCTTGGGGCCGACAGGGGCGCCTATTCAGTACTTC
TRBV18	NA	NA	TRBJ2-3	CASSADTDTQYF	TGTGCCAGCTCAGCAGACACAGATACGCAGTATTTT
TRBV28	NA	NA	TRBJ2-3	CASRGGGRTDTQYF	TGTGCCAGCAGGGGGGGAGGTCGCACAGATACGCAGTATTTT
TRBV18	NA	NA	TRBJ1-5	CASSVSRGNQPQHF	TGTGCCAGCTCAGTAAGCAGGGGAAATCAGCCCCAGCATTTT
TRBV7-3	NA	NA	TRBJ1-2	CASSLNSAPVYGYTF	TGTGCCAGCAGCTTAAATTCGGCCCCGGTCTATGGCTACACCTTC
TRBV28	NA	TRBD1	TRBJ2-7	CASTGGSYEQYF	TGTGCCAGCACAGGGGGCTCCTACGAGCAGTACTTC
TRBV21-1	NA	NA	TRBJ1-2	CASGTGEYGYTF	TGTGCCAGCGGGACAGGGGAGTATGGCTACACCTTC
TRBV6-4	NA	NA	TRBJ2-7	CASSDSRDNSYEQYF	TGTGCCAGCAGTGACTCCCGGGACAACTCCTACGAGCAGTACTTC
TRBV27	NA	TRBD1	TRBJ1-1	CASTLTGRGTEAFF	TGTGCCAGCACCTTGACAGGGAGGGGTACTGAAGCTTTCTTT
TRBV7-8	once	NA	TRBJ2-1	CASSSSSEQFF	TGTGCCAGCAGCTCTAGTAGTGAGCAGTTCTTC
TRBV6-5	NA	NA	TRBJ2-3	CASSSRYVQGPDTQYF	TGTGCCAGCAGTTCGCGCTACGTCCAGGGGCCAGATACGCAGTATTTT
TRBV19	NA	TRBD1	TRBJ1-1	CASIGQVATEAFF	TGTGCCAGTATCGGACAGGTCGCCACTGAAGCTTTCTTT
TRBV7-9	NA	TRBD2	TRBJ2-1	CASNGGEAGDYEQFF	TGTGCCAGCAACGGCGGGGAAGCGGGAGATTATGAGCAGTTCTTC
TRBV7-2	NA	TRBD2	TRBJ2-3	CASSPRLAGGNTQYF	TGTGCCAGCAGCCCTCGACTAGCGGGAGGGAATACGCAGTATTTT
TRBV5-1	NA	TRBD2	TRBJ2-3	CASSLEGSSGNRDTQYF	TGCGCCAGCAGCTTGGAGGGAAGTAGCGGGAATAGAGATACGCAGTATTTT
TRBV11-3	NA	NA	TRBJ2-1	CASSSRVHEQFF	TGTGCCAGCAGCTCCAGGGTACATGAGCAGTTCTTC
TRBV18	NA	TRBD2	TRBJ2-1	CASSPNGRAYNEQFF	TGTGCCAGCTCACCAAACGGGAGGGCCTACAATGAGCAGTTCTTC
TRBV18	NA	TRBD1	TRBJ2-5	CASSRGQGGAETQYF	TGTGCCAGCTCACGAGGACAGGGCGGGGCAGAGACCCAGTACTTC
TRBV7-3	NA	TRBD2	TRBJ2-4	CASSPSGGGHKYF	TGTGCCAGCAGCCCCTCGGGGGGGGGTCACAAGTACTTC
TRBV27	NA	TRBD2	TRBJ2-3	CASSRVQRGGTDTQYF	TGTGCCAGCAGTCGAGTACAGCGGGGAGGGACAGATACGCAGTATTTT
TRBV29-1	NA	NA	TRBJ2-1	CSATSGVPYNEQFF	TGCAGCGCGACATCGGGAGTCCCCTACAATGAGCAGTTCTTC
TRBV7-8	NA	TRBD2	TRBJ2-7	CASTPGAGGSYEQYF	TGTGCCAGCACCCCTGGGGCGGGAGGTTCCTACGAGCAGTACTTC
TRBV5-1	NA	TRBD1	TRBJ2-7	CASSAGQGAHEQYF	TGCGCCAGCAGCGCGGGACAGGGGGCGCACGAGCAGTACTTC
TRBV4-2	once	NA	TRBJ1-2	CASSQDPGQHYGYTF	TGTGCCAGCAGCCAAGACCCAGGACAGCACTATGGCTACACCTTC
TRBV19	once	NA	TRBJ2-7	CASSINHNSYEQYF	TGTGCCAGTAGTATTAATCACAACTCCTACGAGCAGTACTTC